This is a list of T cell receptor beta chains from one sample in a study of response to subunit inactivated influenza vaccine. TCRdb processed the RT-PCR reads anew with MiXCR; each CDR3 protein has one entry. The data hold 610,000 or so distinct CDR3 sequences, with around 15% observed a single time. Sequences were derived from PBMCs from blood, sampled 11 to 12 days after vaccination. Receptors were obtained from a man aged 50 or older who received an inactivated influenza vaccine. CDR3s include the opening cysteine and the closing phenylalanine or tryptophan. D genes are given only for firm matches. Part of the rows lack a size; the others show once, few, many or a class for expanded clones.

>TRBV12-3/TRBV12-4|TRBJ2-2|16|few|TRBD2
TGTGCCAGCAGTTGGGGGGCTAGCGGGATTGGCGGGGAGCTGTTTTTT
CASSWGASGIGGELFF
>TRBV7-8|TRBJ1-5|14|few|NA
TGTGCCAGCAGCTTATCTGGGGGCCGTGGTCCCCAGCATTTT
CASSLSGGRGPQHF
>TRBV12-3/TRBV12-4|TRBJ2-3|15|few|TRBD2
TGTGCCAGCAGTCCGATGGCGGGAGCTACAGATACGCAGTATTTT
CASSPMAGATDTQYF
>TRBV20-1|TRBJ1-4|12|few|NA
TGCAGTATCCCGGACCTGGCTGCAAAACTGTTTTTT
CSIPDLAAKLFF
>TRBV3-1|TRBJ2-7|12|few|NA
TGTGCCAGCAGCCAAGATCAACACGAGCAGTACTTC
CASSQDQHEQYF
>TRBV12-3/TRBV12-4|TRBJ1-3|15|NA|NA
TGTGCCAGCAGTCGCCTCGGGGTCTCTGGAAACACCATATATTTT
CASSRLGVSGNTIYF
>TRBV24-1|TRBJ2-7|16|NA|TRBD1
TGTGCCACCAGTGATCCAACCGGGACAGGGCGCAACGAGCAGTACTTC
CATSDPTGTGRNEQYF
>TRBV6-1|TRBJ1-3|15|NA|TRBD1
TGTGCCAGCAGCAGACAGGGCCATTCAGGGAACACCATATATTTT
CASSRQGHSGNTIYF
>TRBV7-2|TRBJ2-7|14|few|NA
TGTGCCAGCAGCTTAGTTTTAGGGGTCTACGAGCAGTACTTC
CASSLVLGVYEQYF
>TRBV27|TRBJ1-2|12|NA|NA
TGTGCCAGCAGTACCTCGACAGGTAGCTACACCTTC
CASSTSTGSYTF
>TRBV20-1|TRBJ2-1|16|few|TRBD2
TGCAGTGGAGTTTCCGGGACTAGCGATTACTACAATGAGCAGTTCTTC
CSGVSGTSDYYNEQFF
>TRBV6-2/TRBV6-3|TRBJ1-6|16|many|NA
TGTGCCAGCAGTTACCCAACGACCCATTTGGGTTCACCCCTCCACTTT
CASSYPTTHLGSPLHF
>TRBV29-1|TRBJ2-1|13|many|TRBD2
TGCAGCTCAAGACTAGCGGGAGACAATGAGCAGTTCTTC
CSSRLAGDNEQFF
>TRBV25-1|TRBJ2-2|15|few|NA
TGTGCCAGCAGGCCGCCGGGACACTACACCGGGGAGCTGTTTTTT
CASRPPGHYTGELFF
>TRBV4-3|TRBJ1-1|18|NA|NA
TGCGCCAGCAGCCAAGATTTCGGCATTTTTAGCGAGAACACTGAAGCTTTCTTT
CASSQDFGIFSENTEAFF
>TRBV4-3|TRBJ2-5|17|NA|TRBD2
TGCGCCAGCAGCCAAGATCAGTTGCGGGGGGTACAAGAGACCCAGTACTTC
CASSQDQLRGVQETQYF
>TRBV2|TRBJ2-2|15|NA|NA
TGTGCCAGCAGTGAACAGGGACACATCACCGGGGAGCTGTTTTTT
CASSEQGHITGELFF
>TRBV2|TRBJ2-7|15|NA|NA
TGTGCCAGCAGTGAAAACGAAAGAGGTCCCTACGAGCAGTACTTC
CASSENERGPYEQYF
>TRBV7-9|TRBJ1-4|14|many|NA
TGTGCCAGCAGCCACCGGGACGGGAATGAAAAACTGTTTTTT
CASSHRDGNEKLFF
>TRBV30|TRBJ2-1|13|NA|NA
TGTGCCTGGAGTAGTACAGCGTACAATGAGCAGTTCTTC
CAWSSTAYNEQFF
>TRBV20-1|TRBJ1-5|17|NA|TRBD1
TGCAGTGCTAGAGATAAGAGCTACAGGGGTAGCAATCAGCCCCAGCATTTT
CSARDKSYRGSNQPQHF
>TRBV27|TRBJ2-7|15|NA|TRBD1
TGTGCCAGCAGGATCACAGGGGACCTGACCTACGAGCAGTACTTC
CASRITGDLTYEQYF
>TRBV12-3/TRBV12-4|TRBJ2-4|13|NA|NA
TGTGCCAGCAGTTTAGTGGTAGGAAACATTCAGTACTTC
CASSLVVGNIQYF
>TRBV7-9|TRBJ2-2|15|NA|NA
TGTGCCAGCACCGTGCTACGAAGGGGCACCGGGGAGCTGTTTTTT
CASTVLRRGTGELFF
>TRBV4-3|TRBJ2-2|15|NA|NA
TGCGCCAGCAGCCAAGATCCGGGGGACCCCGGGGAGCTGTTTTTT
CASSQDPGDPGELFF
>TRBV4-1|TRBJ1-2|16|NA|NA
TGCGCCAGCAGCCAAGATGTACGGCGGGCTAACTATGGCTACACCTTC
CASSQDVRRANYGYTF
>TRBV9|TRBJ2-5|17|NA|TRBD2
TGTGCCAGCAGCGTAGGACCCCTAGCGGGGGGGCAAGAGACCCAGTACTTC
CASSVGPLAGGQETQYF
>TRBV5-5|TRBJ2-7|15|many|TRBD2
TGTGCCAGCAGCTTGGGACTAGCGGACTCCTACGAGCAGTACTTC
CASSLGLADSYEQYF
>TRBV7-9|TRBJ2-7|13|NA|NA
TGTGCCAGCAGCTCCCGGGGATCATACGATGTGTACTTC
CASSSRGSYDVYF
>TRBV20-1|TRBJ2-2|12|NA|NA
TGCAGTGCGGCACGGGGAGCCGGGGAGCTGTTTTTT
CSAARGAGELFF
>TRBV18|TRBJ1-1|13|NA|NA
TGTGCCAGCTCACCCCCGGCCGTAGCTGAAGCTTTCTTT
CASSPPAVAEAFF
>TRBV12-3/TRBV12-4|TRBJ2-2|16|many|NA
TGTGCCAGCAGTTTAGCTTCCGTCAGGGGGGCCGGGGAGCTGTTTTTT
CASSLASVRGAGELFF
>TRBV20-1|TRBJ1-1|13|NA|NA
TGCAGTGCTAGAAGATGGGAGAACACTGAAGCTTTCTTT
CSARRWENTEAFF